This T cell receptor beta chain appears in the sequencing data of a study of cytomegalovirus exposure and HLA in healthy donors. About the study: Within the Caucasian-associated ancestry cluster were roughly 79% of the approximately 400 genotyped donors.

The study ran its PCR with 60 Vbeta and 13 Jbeta primers. The table came from immunoSEQ multiplex PCR; TCRdb's copy has only in-frame clones and leaves some out. There are 140,000 or so clones in the sample; 66% occur only once, and 6.5% lies in the top ten. Study outcomes and limitations: TCR sequences were mostly rare, though some public TCRs occurred in many donors. Highly shared sequence variants in one cluster were likely a sequencing artifact.

With respect to this clone: The antigen is undetermined.

V was clipped by 9 bases and J by 4 bases; unmatched bases: 0. The CDR3 is made up of 11 amino acids. Germline-derived CDR1 and CDR2 are LNHDA and SQIVND (reference sequence). The material sequenced was PBMCs. The TCR sequence derives from a woman aged 60 to 75 in good health and CMV-seronegative. This chain joins TRBV19 and TRBJ2-1, with 7 bases matching TRBD1. DNA of the CDR3: TGTGCCAGCAGGGGGTACAATGAGCAGTTCTTC. Amino acid sequence: CASRGYNEQFF.